This is a list of T cell receptor beta chains from one sample in a study of T cell responses to AZD1222 COVID-19 vaccine. Profiled with immunoSEQ multiplex PCR; TCRdb holds only in-frame clones, not every one. The data show fewer than 120,000 clones, with less than 95% seen just once and 2.9% held by the top ten. Sequencing was performed on peripheral blood, taken 28 days after the second AZD1222 dose. The receptors derive from an adult who received the AZD1222 COVID-19 vaccine. The CDR3 runs from the conserved cysteine through the conserved F or W. The D gene is left open where the match is weak.

j_call: TRBJ1-6; d_call: TRBD1; v_call: TRBV5-1; cdr3_aa: CASSLGPSVTGGVYNSPLHF; cdr3_nt: TGCGCCAGCAGCTTGGGGCCCTCCGTGACAGGGGGCGTATATAATTCACCCCTCCACTTT
j_call: TRBJ1-1; d_call: .; v_call: TRBV29-1; cdr3_aa: CSVEDPRGRGFNTEAFF; cdr3_nt: TGCAGCGTTGAAGATCCTCGAGGTAGGGGCTTTAACACTGAAGCTTTCTTT
j_call: TRBJ2-1; d_call: .; v_call: TRBV10-3; cdr3_aa: CAISDRNEQFF; cdr3_nt: TGTGCCATCAGTGATCGCAATGAGCAGTTCTTC
j_call: TRBJ2-1; d_call: TRBD1; v_call: TRBV6-1; cdr3_aa: CASSEAGTEYNEQFF; cdr3_nt: TGTGCCAGCAGTGAAGCAGGGACAGAGTACAATGAGCAGTTCTTC
j_call: TRBJ1-5; d_call: TRBD1; v_call: TRBV28; cdr3_aa: CASSSHQGGENQPQHF; cdr3_nt: TGTGCCAGCAGTTCCCATCAGGGGGGGGAGAATCAGCCCCAGCATTTT
j_call: TRBJ1-2; d_call: .; v_call: TRBV12-5; cdr3_aa: CASGLMGGYGYTF; cdr3_nt: TGTGCTAGTGGTTTAATGGGAGGCTATGGCTACACCTTC
j_call: TRBJ2-5; d_call: .; v_call: TRBV11-3; cdr3_aa: CASSLTVQETQYF; cdr3_nt: TGTGCCAGCAGCTTAACAGTACAAGAGACCCAGTACTTC
j_call: TRBJ2-1; d_call: TRBD2; v_call: TRBV20-1; cdr3_aa: CSASSGGVYNEQFF; cdr3_nt: TGCAGTGCTAGTTCCGGGGGGGTCTACAATGAGCAGTTCTTC
j_call: TRBJ1-1; d_call: TRBD1; v_call: TRBV19; cdr3_aa: CASKQGAFTEAFF; cdr3_nt: TGTGCCAGTAAACAGGGGGCTTTTACTGAAGCTTTCTTT
j_call: TRBJ2-3; d_call: .; v_call: TRBV18; cdr3_aa: CASSPLESDTQYF; cdr3_nt: TGTGCCAGCTCACCGTTGGAGTCAGATACGCAGTATTTT
j_call: TRBJ1-6; d_call: TRBD1; v_call: TRBV7-9; cdr3_aa: CASSRGQGEDNNSPLHF; cdr3_nt: TGTGCCAGCAGCCGGGGACAGGGAGAAGATAATAATTCACCCCTCCACTTT
j_call: TRBJ1-3; d_call: TRBD1; v_call: TRBV10-2; cdr3_aa: CASTGQGQGNTIYF; cdr3_nt: TGCGCCAGCACAGGACAGGGGCAGGGAAACACCATATATTTT
j_call: TRBJ1-1; d_call: .; v_call: TRBV3-1/TRBV3-2; cdr3_aa: CASSRMAALGRAFF; cdr3_nt: TGTGCCAGCAGCCGGATGGCAGCACTAGGAAGGGCTTTCTTT
j_call: TRBJ1-3; d_call: TRBD1; v_call: TRBV19; cdr3_aa: CASIPGQDFGSTIYF; cdr3_nt: TGTGCCAGTATTCCCGGACAGGACTTTGGAAGCACCATATATTTT